One T cell receptor beta chain is described in this entry. What it recognizes is unknown. The record originates from a study of OX40 agonist ivuxolimab in advanced cancers. Across the whole study: Of the patients, three showed partial responses, one with hepatocellular carcinoma and two with cutaneous melanoma.

TCRdb keeps only in-frame clones here, not all; method: immunoSEQ multiplex PCR. The repertoire holds approximately 62,000 clones, with 80% to 95% as singletons. Germline CDR1 reads MNHNS; CDR2 reads SASEGT. The CDR3 totals 17 residues. The ends were cut back, 2 bases at V and 6 bases at J, with 19 bases in the middle. Whole-study findings and limits: Expanded peripheral T cells had an undetermined antigen specificity. Fewer expanded clones were found on average in CD4+ than in CD8+ T cells.

The sequenced sample was CD4+ or CD8+ T cells sorted from blood, obtained in a trial of the OX40 agonist ivuxolimab. The genes are TRBV6-1 and TRBJ2-2; the D gene is possibly TRBD1 (5 bases). The source is an adult with an advanced solid tumor such as melanoma, head and neck, liver or kidney cancer. This CDR3 is CASSEMIGQGRAGELFF. The CDR3, as DNA: TGTGCCAGCAGTGAAATGATTGGTCAGGGTAGAGCCGGGGAGCTGTTTTTT.